This passage covers 16 T cell receptor beta chains from one sample sequenced in a study of identical twins. TCRdb processed the 5' RACE reads anew with MiXCR; each CDR3 protein has one entry. The data contain some 630,000 distinct CDR3 sequences, less than 9% of them singletons. The data were also submitted as part of a second study, on yellow fever vaccine responses in identical twins.

Sequenced: PBMCs. These receptors came from a woman in her late teens or twenties in good health.

This clonotype was detected a few times. The chain uses TRBV29-1 and TRBJ2-7; 8 nucleotides match TRBD1. Trimming took 7 bases from V and 0 from J; bases not matched to a gene: 5. In germline, CDR1 is SQVTM, CDR2 ANQGSEA. The CDR3 runs to 13 residues. Written as DNA, the CDR3 is TGCAGCGATGACAGGGGCTGCTCCTACGAGCAGTACTTC. It codes for CSDDRGCSYEQYF.

The CDR3 loop is CASSSRDPTVVGYGYTF. The CDR3 DNA reads as TGTGCCAGTAGTAGCCGGGACCCAACGGTTGTTGGGTATGGCTACACCTTC. This chain links TRBV19 with TRBJ1-2; TRBD1 might be the D (5 bases). The CDR3 spans 17 residues. Looked up from germline, CDR1 is LNHDA and CDR2 is SQIVND (reference sequence). Trimming stripped 4 bases from V and 5 bases from J, with 23 bases between.

This clonotype occurred a few times. V and J are TRBV20-1 and TRBJ1-5, with D perhaps TRBD1 (6 bases). This CDR3 has 14 residues. V was shortened by 3 bases and J by 9 bases, with 18 bases between the two germline ends. Germline-derived CDR1 and CDR2 are DFQATT and SNEGSKA (reference sequence). The CDR3: CSASPDSRVGPQHF. In DNA, the CDR3 is TGCAGTGCTAGCCCGGACAGCCGCGTGGGGCCCCAGCATTTT.

This clonotype was detected only a few times. The V and J genes are TRBV6-1 and TRBJ1-2; weak D call: TRBD1 (6 bases). Germline-derived CDR1 and CDR2 are MNHNS and SASEGT. With 7 bases removed from V and 4 bases from J, the gap between germline ends came to 10 bases. The length of the CDR3 is 12 residues. The CDR3 DNA reads TGTGCCAGCAAGAAGGGGGGCTATGGCTACACCTTC. Its translation: CASKKGGYGYTF.

This chain uses TRBV20-1 with TRBJ2-1; TRBD2 aligns across 11 bases. With V trimmed by 5 bases and J by 5 bases, 8 bases remained unmatched. Germline V lookup: CDR1 DFQATT, CDR2 SNEGSKA (reference sequence). The CDR3 sequence is 15 residues long. CDR3 bases: TGCAGTGCTGACCGGGGGACTAGCGGCAACAATGAGCAGTTCTTC. Its translation: CSADRGTSGNNEQFF.

The chain couples TRBV2 to TRBJ2-1, with D uncertain. The CDR3 has 11 residues. From germline, CDR1 is SNHLY and CDR2 FYNNEI. Trimming stripped 6 bases from V and 11 bases from J, with 11 bases between. The CDR3 here is CASSPISQQFF. CDR3 DNA: TGTGCCAGCAGCCCTATCTCCCAGCAGTTCTTC.

The chain links TRBV5-1 to TRBJ1-6, with D tentatively TRBD1 (6 bases). CDR1 is SGHRS, CDR2 YFSETQ, per germline. V gave up 4 bases and J gave up 3 bases, with 17 bases separating them. The CDR3 consists of 17 residues. The CDR3 here is CASSQDGGPFYNSPLHF. CDR3 bases: TGCGCCAGCAGCCAGGACGGGGGGCCCTTCTATAATTCACCCCTCCACTTT.

The chain uses TRBV9 and TRBJ2-2; D gene uncertain. The germline gives CDR1 SGDLS, CDR2 YYNGEE. Trimming took 0 bases from V and 8 from J, leaving 17 bases between them. The CDR3 has 16 residues. Written as DNA, the CDR3 is TGTGCCAGCAGCGTAGTGGGCGTCCCCAGTAGTGGGGAGCTGTTTTTT. It codes for CASSVVGVPSSGELFF.

This clonotype has only a few counts. The rearrangement links TRBV12-3 or TRBV12-4 to TRBJ1-5; D may be TRBD1 (6 bases). The CDR3 length is 14 residues. Trimming took 6 bases from V and 9 from J, leaving 18 bases between them. CDR3 residues: CASRLQGPAGPQHF. The CDR3 DNA follows: TGTGCCAGCAGACTACAGGGCCCCGCCGGGCCCCAGCATTTT.

Many counts were recorded for this clonotype. The chain links TRBV6-1 to TRBJ1-2, with 9 bases that match TRBD1. After removal of 6 bases from V and 4 bases from J, the junction contained 9 bases not matched to a gene. This CDR3 comprises 15 residues. CDR1 is MNHNS and CDR2 is SASEGT in the germline V gene. CDR3 sequence (DNA): TGTGCCAGCAGCTCGGGGACAGGGATCATCTATGGCTACACCTTC. This encodes CASSSGTGIIYGYTF.

This clonotype has ten or more counts. The chain joins TRBV10-1 to TRBJ2-1; tentative D call: TRBD1 (6 bases). V lost 6 bases to trimming and J lost 0 bases, with 15 bases between them. The CDR3 extends over 16 amino acids. Germline V gene data show CDR1 as WNHNN and CDR2 as SYGVQD (reference sequence). CDR3 loop: CASSEGQVSSYNEQFF. Here the CDR3 DNA reads TGCGCCAGCAGCGAGGGACAAGTTAGCTCCTACAATGAGCAGTTCTTC.

The chain couples TRBV20-1 to TRBJ1-6; D not resolved. Germline V CDR1 and CDR2: DFQATT, SNEGSKA (reference sequence). Deletions cut 3 bases from V and 0 bases from J, with 6 bases between. This CDR3 spans 14 amino acids. The CDR3 DNA sequence: TGCAGTGCTAGCAGGAGCTCCTATAATTCACCCCTCCACTTT. Amino acids: CSASRSSYNSPLHF.

For this clonotype: One junction end disagrees with the germline gene, perhaps due to a read error. The chain joins TRBV3-1 to TRBJ2-3, with a weak D call TRBD1 (6 bases). Germline V gene lookup returns CDR1 LGHDT and CDR2 YNNKEL (reference sequence). CDR3 length: 14 residues. CDR3 nucleotide sequence: TGTGCCAGCAGCCAGCCGACAGGCACGGATACGCAGTATTTT. Protein sequence: CASSQPTGTDTQYF.

This clonotype was picked up many times. CDR3 region: CASSPGTLVPQHF. The CDR3 DNA reads as TGTGCCAGCAGTCCAGGAACCCTAGTGCCCCAGCATTTT. V is TRBV6-1 and J is TRBJ1-5; D gene ambiguous. Trimming took 5 bases from V and 9 from J, leaving 14 bases between them. This CDR3 has 13 amino acids. Per the germline V gene, CDR1 is MNHNS and CDR2 is SASEGT.

V gene TRBV12-3 or TRBV12-4 combines with J gene TRBJ2-5; 10 bases line up with TRBD2. The CDR3 has 13 residues. The junction had 3 bases not matched to a gene; V was cut back by 6 bases and J by 5 bases. CDR3 coding DNA: TGTGCCAGCAGACTGACTAGCGGGGAGACCCAGTACTTC. Its protein is CASRLTSGETQYF.

The chain is built from TRBV7-2 and TRBJ2-2; 9 bases are a match to TRBD1. The trim removed 5 bases at V and 4 bases at J, leaving 26 bases unmatched. The CDR3 has 22 amino acids. From germline, CDR1 is SGHTA and CDR2 FQGNSA. The CDR3 DNA follows: TGTGCCAGCAGCGGAATTACAGGGGGCGAGGAGGGAGGGCCGGTCTCCACCGGGGAGCTGTTTTTT. This translates into CASSGITGGEEGGPVSTGELFF.